The entry below gives a single T cell receptor beta chain sequence along with its context. The entry originates in a study of shared clonotypes between healthy human individuals. Clones were sequenced by immunoSEQ multiplex PCR, and TCRdb holds only the in-frame ones, with some missing. The table lists under 650,000 clones, 95% to 97% of them singletons, with 0.06% in the top ten. This CDR3 spans 17 amino acids. The germline V gene has CDR1 LNHDA and CDR2 SQIVND (reference sequence). V dropped 3 bases and J dropped 0; count of bases not matched to a gene: 11. This TCR came from a woman aged 30 to 39 in good health. Sequenced: naive CD4+ T cells sorted from blood. The subset here: CD45RA+ positively selected. J is TRBJ2-7 and V is TRBV19; the match to TRBD1 covers 7 bases. This CDR3 is CASSIRQGKPLSYEQYF. For the CDR3, the DNA is TGTGCCAGTAGTATCCGACAGGGTAAGCCTCTCTCCTACGAGCAGTACTTC.